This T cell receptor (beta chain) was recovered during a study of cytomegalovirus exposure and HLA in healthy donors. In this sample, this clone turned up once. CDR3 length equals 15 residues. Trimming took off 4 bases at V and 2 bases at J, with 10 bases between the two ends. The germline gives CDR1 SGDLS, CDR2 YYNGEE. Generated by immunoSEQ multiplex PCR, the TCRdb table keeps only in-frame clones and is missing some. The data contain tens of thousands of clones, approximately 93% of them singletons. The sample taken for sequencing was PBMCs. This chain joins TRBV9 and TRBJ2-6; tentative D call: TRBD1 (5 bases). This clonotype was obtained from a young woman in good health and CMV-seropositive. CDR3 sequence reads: CASSPLGPGANVLTF. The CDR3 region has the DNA TGTGCCAGCAGCCCTTTGGGGCCTGGGGCCAACGTCCTGACTTTC.